These 32 T cell receptor beta chains came from one sample sequenced in a study of shared clonotypes between healthy human individuals. Naive CD8 cells lacked CD45RO, underwent positive selection for CCR7 and left out terminally differentiated effector memory CD45RA+ cells. Some clones are missing from TCRdb's copy, which holds only in-frame ones; the method was immunoSEQ multiplex PCR. The table lists around 600,000 clones, roughly 95% of them singletons. The sequenced material came from naive CD8+ T cells sorted from blood. The receptors were gathered from a woman aged 30 to 39 in good health.

The chain is built from TRBV10-2 and TRBJ1-1, with D uncertain. V was pared by 4 bases and J by 1 base, with 19 bases between. The germline gives CDR1 WSHSY, CDR2 SAAADI. The CDR3 consists of 17 residues. CDR3 nucleotides: TGCGCCAGCAGTGTAAAGGCACTCAAGAAGGGGAACACTGAAGCTTTCTTT. Amino acids: CASSVKALKKGNTEAFF.

This clone has a single count. This chain joins TRBV4-1 and TRBJ1-4; D unresolved. The CDR3 covers 17 residues. CDR1 and CDR2 (germline): MGHRA, YSYEKL. The V and J ends lost 1 base and 4 bases respectively, with 16 bases between them. The CDR3 DNA follows: TGCGCCAGCAGCCAAGGAGGCACACCCACTAGTAATGAAAAACTGTTTTTT. It translates to CASSQGGTPTSNEKLFF.

This clone has just one count. Other DNA sequences from this sample encode an identical CDR3 as well. The genes are TRBV6-5 and TRBJ2-2, with unresolved D. Germline CDR1 is MNHEY and CDR2 is SVGAGI. V was clipped by 2 bases and J by 5 bases, with 6 bases between them. The CDR3 length is 13 residues. The chain's CDR3 is CASSYGRTGELFF. As DNA, the CDR3 is TGTGCCAGCAGTTACGGAAGGACCGGGGAGCTGTTTTTT.

This chain uses TRBV19 with TRBJ2-1; 10 bases are shared with TRBD1. This CDR3 comprises 14 residues. In germline, CDR1 is LNHDA, CDR2 SQIVND (reference sequence). V dropped 3 bases and J dropped 6; count of bases not matched to a gene: 2. The CDR3 loop is CASSMWTGGNEQFF. CDR3 DNA sequence: TGTGCCAGTAGTATGTGGACAGGGGGCAATGAGCAGTTCTTC.

The J gene is TRBJ2-1, the V gene TRBV6-5, with 7 bases matching TRBD2. Germline V gene sequence: CDR1 MNHEY, CDR2 SVGAGI. The ends lost 8 bases at V and 4 bases at J; junction bases unmatched: 2. There are 12 residues in the CDR3. The CDR3, as DNA: TGTGCCAGCGGACTAGGATACAATGAGCAGTTCTTC. Its translation: CASGLGYNEQFF.

This chain links TRBV19 with TRBJ1-1; TRBD1 aligns across 8 bases. The length of the CDR3 is 14 residues. From germline, CDR1 is LNHDA and CDR2 SQIVND (reference sequence). J gave up 6 bases and V 1 base, and 4 bases lay outside the gene matches. CDR3: CASSIVQGAPEAFF. CDR3 sequence (DNA): TGTGCCAGTAGTATAGTCCAGGGGGCCCCTGAAGCTTTCTTT.

The chain couples TRBV28 to TRBJ1-4, with D perhaps TRBD1 (6 bases). V gave up 5 bases and J gave up 7 bases, with 17 bases separating them. The CDR3 runs to 15 residues. The V gene's germline CDR1 is MDHEN and CDR2 SYDVKM. This CDR3 is CASSPRGAWSEKLFF. The CDR3 bases are TGTGCCAGCAGTCCACGGGGGGCATGGAGTGAAAAACTGTTTTTT.

The rearrangement joins TRBV7-9 to TRBJ2-5, with TRBD1 matching 7 bases. The J call may be incorrect, as the DNA end agrees better with TRBJ2-7. This CDR3 region has 13 residues. In germline, CDR1 is SEHNR, CDR2 FQNEAQ (reference sequence). Written as DNA, the CDR3 is TGTGCCAGCAGCCGGGACAGTTACTACGAGCAGTACTTC. Translated: CASSRDSYYEQYF.

The rearrangement links TRBV5-6 to TRBJ2-7; no reliable D call. Germline V gene data show CDR1 as SGHDT and CDR2 as YYEEEE. The V gene lost 3 bases and the J gene lost 4 bases, with 8 bases spanning the gap. There are 12 residues in the CDR3. This chain's CDR3 is CASSSDIYEQYF. Here the CDR3 DNA reads TGTGCCAGCAGCTCCGACATTTACGAGCAGTACTTC.

A word on this clone: No conserved phenylalanine or tryptophan ends this CDR3, so it is likely a read error. V gene TRBV29-1 combines with J gene TRBJ2-7; TRBD2 matches at 7 bases. The CDR3 has 13 residues. V was clipped by 3 bases and J by 0 bases; unmatched bases: 2. CDR1 and CDR2 from the germline V gene are SQVTM and ANQGSEA. In nucleotides, the CDR3 is TGCAGCGTTGAGAGCGGGACCTCCTACGAGCAGTACCTC. Protein sequence: CSVESGTSYEQYL.

The rearrangement links TRBV5-6 to TRBJ2-7, with 7 bases matching TRBD1. From germline, CDR1 is SGHDT and CDR2 YYEEEE. The CDR3 spans 14 residues. Germline trimming cut 4 bases from V and 0 bases from J; bases unmatched to any gene: 4. Here the CDR3 reads CASSVGQSSYEQYF. CDR3 nucleotides: TGTGCCAGCAGCGTGGGACAGAGCTCCTACGAGCAGTACTTC.

The chain combines TRBV6-5 with TRBJ2-7; TRBD2 matches 10 bases. CDR3 size: 13 residues. Germline values: CDR1 MNHEY, CDR2 SVGAGI. V lost 0 bases and J lost 12; bases outside the gene matches: 5. CDR3: CASSYSLAGAVYF. The CDR3 bases are TGTGCCAGCAGTTACTCGCTAGCGGGAGCCGTGTACTTC.

The chain joins TRBV28 to TRBJ2-7; 7 nucleotides match TRBD1. Trimming removed 5 bases from V and 3 bases from J; junction bases left unmatched: 7. Per the germline V gene, CDR1 is MDHEN and CDR2 is SYDVKM. This CDR3 has 14 amino acids. CDR3 in amino acids: CASSLTDRVYEQYF. Written as DNA, the CDR3 is TGTGCCAGCAGTCTCACCGACAGGGTCTACGAGCAGTACTTC. Filled out from reference TRBV28 and TRBJ2-7, the complete variable domain reads DVKVTQSSRYLVKRTGEKVFLECVQDMDHENMFWYRQDPGLGLRLIYFSYDVKMKEKGDIPEGYSVSREKKERFSLILESASTNQTSMYLCASSLTDRVYEQYFGPGTRLTVT.

The J gene is TRBJ1-3, the V gene TRBV28; D is possibly TRBD1 (5 bases). The CDR3 totals 14 residues. The V and J ends lost 6 bases and 3 bases respectively, with 12 bases between them. The germline V gene encodes CDR1 MDHEN and CDR2 SYDVKM. The chain's CDR3 is CASSNQGGGNTIYF. In DNA form, the CDR3 reads TGTGCCAGCAGCAATCAGGGAGGTGGAAACACCATATATTTT.

The chain carries TRBV7-9 and TRBJ1-1; a possible D gene is TRBD1 (5 bases). CDR1 is SEHNR, CDR2 FQNEAQ, per germline (reference sequence). Trimming took off 5 bases at V and 0 bases at J, with 22 bases between the two ends. The CDR3 covers 18 residues. The CDR3 sequence is CASSLPTGTDPLNTEAFF. CDR3 nucleotides: TGTGCCAGCAGCCTTCCGACCGGGACGGACCCTTTGAACACTGAAGCTTTCTTT.

The rearrangement uses TRBV18 and TRBJ2-5; a possible D gene is TRBD2 (6 bases). This CDR3 has 12 residues. Germline V gene sequence: CDR1 KGHSH, CDR2 LQKENI. Trimming took off 2 bases at V and 7 bases at J, with 8 bases between the two ends. This chain's CDR3 is CASSPDGGTQYF. The CDR3 DNA reads TGTGCCAGCTCACCAGACGGGGGGACCCAGTACTTC.

This chain connects TRBV6-1 to TRBJ1-1; D is ambiguous. Germline CDR1 MNHNS, CDR2 SASEGT. This CDR3 spans 13 amino acids. The germline V and J ends were trimmed by 6 bases and 4 bases, with 12 bases remaining between them. In DNA form, the CDR3 reads TGTGCCAGCAGCATGGGTGGAGGCACTGAAGCTTTCTTT. Amino acid sequence: CASSMGGGTEAFF.

This chain links TRBV10-3 with TRBJ2-1; D not certain. This CDR3 spans 13 amino acids. Trimming removed 11 bases at V and 12 bases at J, with 23 bases between. Germline-derived CDR1 and CDR2 are ENHRY and SYGVKD. This CDR3 is CAPHTARRVGQFF. CDR3 in DNA: TGTGCCCCGCATACCGCCCGACGTGTGGGGCAGTTCTTC.

The chain couples TRBV2 to TRBJ1-5, with TRBD1 matching 10 bases. This CDR3 spans 15 amino acids. The trim removed 5 bases at V and 6 bases at J, leaving 7 bases unmatched. Germline V gives CDR1 SNHLY, CDR2 FYNNEI. CDR3: CASSWDRGVSQPQHF. The CDR3 nucleotides are TGTGCCAGCAGTTGGGACAGGGGAGTGTCTCAGCCCCAGCATTTT.

The rearrangement joins TRBV27 to TRBJ2-7; 9 bases align to TRBD1. This CDR3 spans 15 amino acids. Germline V gene data show CDR1 as MNHEY and CDR2 as SMNVEV (reference sequence). V shed 5 bases, J shed 2 bases, and the junction held 7 bases outside the gene matches. The DNA for the CDR3 is TGTGCCAGCAGTCTCGCCGGGACAGGGACCTACGAGCAGTACTTC. Encoded protein: CASSLAGTGTYEQYF.

The chain uses TRBV5-1 and TRBJ2-1, with TRBD2 matching over 11 bases. This CDR3 region has 16 residues. Trimming removed 3 bases from V and 8 bases from J; junction bases left unmatched: 10. Germline V lookup: CDR1 SGHRS, CDR2 YFSETQ. The CDR3 loop is CASSSGLAAIGHEQFF. The DNA for the CDR3 is TGCGCCAGCAGCTCGGGACTAGCGGCGATCGGGCATGAGCAGTTCTTC.

The chain links TRBV10-3 to TRBJ2-7; the match to TRBD1 covers 7 bases. This CDR3 spans 14 amino acids. Trimming removed 3 bases from V and 2 bases from J; junction bases left unmatched: 4. Germline V CDR1 and CDR2: ENHRY, SYGVKD. The CDR3 sequence is CAISDSRGPYEQYF. The CDR3 DNA reads as TGTGCCATCAGTGACTCAAGGGGGCCCTACGAGCAGTACTTC.

The V gene is TRBV28, the J gene TRBJ2-7; a weak D match, TRBD2 (5 bases). The CDR3 is 15 residues long. In germline, CDR1 is MDHEN, CDR2 SYDVKM. V was trimmed by 4 bases and J by 1 base, leaving 14 bases between them. The CDR3 nucleotides read TGTGCCAGCAGTTCGAACGGATGGGAGTCCTACGAGCAGTACTTC. Encoded protein: CASSSNGWESYEQYF.

The chain is built from TRBV6-5 and TRBJ2-7; tentative D call: TRBD2 (6 bases). The CDR3 runs to 11 residues. The V and J ends lost 7 bases and 6 bases respectively, with 10 bases between them. Germline CDR1 and CDR2: MNHEY and SVGAGI. The CDR3 reads CASTRGGEQYF. The CDR3 nucleotides are TGTGCCAGCACCCGGGGAGGCGAGCAGTACTTC.

The rearrangement links TRBV5-1 to TRBJ2-3, with TRBD2 identical over 12 bases. CDR1 is SGHRS and CDR2 is YFSETQ in the germline V gene. With 4 bases clipped from V and 4 bases from J, the junction kept 7 bases outside the gene matches. There are 16 residues in the CDR3. The CDR3 DNA is TGCGCCAGCAGCACCTCGACTAGCGGGAGTGCAGATACGCAGTATTTT. It specifies CASSTSTSGSADTQYF.

This chain connects TRBV7-9 to TRBJ1-2, with 11 bases that match TRBD1. Germline V gene lookup returns CDR1 SEHNR and CDR2 FQNEAQ (reference sequence). V lost 5 bases, J lost 4 bases, and 9 bases stayed unmatched. The length of the CDR3 is 16 residues. The CDR3 DNA follows: TGTGCCAGCAGCACTTCCGGGACAGGGGGAAGCTATGGCTACACCTTC. Its translation is CASSTSGTGGSYGYTF.

The CDR3 protein is CASSLHKGAPYEQYF. In nucleotides, the CDR3 is TGTGCCAGCAGCTTGCATAAGGGGGCACCCTACGAGCAGTACTTC. The chain combines TRBV5-4 with TRBJ2-7, with 7 bases aligning to TRBD1. Germline values: CDR1 SGHNT, CDR2 YYREEE (reference sequence). Trimming cost V 1 base and J 2 bases; bases outside gene matches: 6. This CDR3 region has 15 residues.

Notes on this clone: The identical CDR3 is also encoded by other nucleotide sequences in the sample. The genes are TRBV6-5 and TRBJ2-1; possible D gene TRBD2, 6 bases. Trimming pared 0 bases from V and 7 bases from J, leaving 7 bases between. The length of the CDR3 is 13 residues. In germline, CDR1 is MNHEY, CDR2 SVGAGI. CDR3 nucleotide sequence: TGTGCCAGCAGTTACTCGACTAGTAATGAGCAGTTCTTC. This translates into CASSYSTSNEQFF.

The chain has TRBV27 and TRBJ1-2; TRBD1 is a possible D gene (6 bases). The CDR3 sequence is 15 residues long. From germline, CDR1 is MNHEY and CDR2 SMNVEV (reference sequence). V was trimmed by 3 bases and J by 0 bases, leaving 11 bases between them. The CDR3 DNA is TGTGCCAGCAGTTTCGGGACACCTACTAACTATGGCTACACCTTC. This sequence encodes CASSFGTPTNYGYTF.

V gene TRBV5-1 combines with J gene TRBJ2-7; 7 nucleotides line up with TRBD1. The trim removed 0 bases at V and 4 bases at J, leaving 7 bases unmatched. Per the germline V gene, CDR1 is SGHRS and CDR2 is YFSETQ. The CDR3 runs to 15 residues. The CDR3 reads CASSLAQGLQYEQYF. CDR3 coding DNA: TGCGCCAGCAGCTTGGCACAGGGGCTTCAGTACGAGCAGTACTTC.

This chain connects TRBV6-1 to TRBJ2-1; D unclear. Germline CDR1 MNHNS, CDR2 SASEGT. The CDR3 extends over 15 amino acids. Trimming shortened V by 1 base and J by 8 bases, and 15 bases separated the two germline ends. CDR3 bases: TGTGCCAGCAGTGAAGATGAGGTAGGGTACGATGAGCAGTTCTTC. Translation gives CASSEDEVGYDEQFF.

The chain has TRBV12-1 and TRBJ2-3. TRBV12-1 is labeled a pseudogene. The CDR3 spans 18 residues. The CDR3 DNA follows: TGTGCCAGCAGCCCCCTGGTGACCTTACCGTCTAGCACAGATACGCAGTATTTT. It encodes CASSPLVTLPSSTDTQYF.